These T cell receptor beta chains were read from a single sample in a study of blood T cell repertoires in COVID-19. Data came from immunoSEQ multiplex PCR; TCRdb stores just in-frame clones and leaves some out. The sample consists of about 64,000 clones, 80% to 90% of them appearing once. What was sequenced was peripheral blood. These receptors originate from a man aged 40-49 years with acute or convalescent COVID-19. CDR3s leave out the opening cysteine and the closing phenylalanine or tryptophan.

CDR3: ASRLVGADYGYT
V: TRBV5-6
J: TRBJ1-2

CDR3: ASSRSGQPQH
V: TRBV3-1/TRBV3-2
J: TRBJ1-5

CDR3: ASSPAPDSRSTEAF
V: TRBV27
J: TRBJ1-1

CDR3: AWSRGRSYGYT
V: TRBV30
J: TRBJ1-2

CDR3: ATSASRNEQF
V: TRBV24-1
J: TRBJ2-1

CDR3: SVYRVGYT
V: TRBV20-1
J: TRBJ1-2

CDR3: ATQSQGLMDTQY
V: TRBV2
J: TRBJ2-3

CDR3: AGGTPEKLF
V: TRBV30
J: TRBJ1-4

CDR3: ASTSGSNVEQY
V: TRBV7-9
J: TRBJ2-7

CDR3: ASSPTRAGGTDTQY
V: TRBV7-3
J: TRBJ2-3

CDR3: ATSDPGLAGASYNEQF
V: TRBV24-1
J: TRBJ2-1

CDR3: ASSLAEERGEKLF
V: TRBV5-8
J: TRBJ1-4

CDR3: ASSLYRNQPQH
V: TRBV11-3
J: TRBJ1-5